One sample yielded the 16 T cell receptor beta chains listed below, sequenced in a study of early T cells in non-severe SARS-CoV-2 infection. In TCRdb, the 5' RACE reads were re-called with MiXCR into one record per CDR3 protein. The profile shows about 56,000 distinct CDR3 sequences, approximately 16% of them singletons. The material sequenced was whole blood, taken at baseline. All receptors come from an adult who was a healthcare worker with PCR-confirmed SARS-CoV-2 infection or an uninfected control (not recorded which).

V gene TRBV11-2 combines with J gene TRBJ2-2; D is unclear. The CDR3 covers 14 residues. V was clipped by 0 bases and J by 7 bases, with 9 bases between them. Germline values: CDR1 SGHAT, CDR2 FQNNGV. This CDR3 is CASSLDRSIGELFF. The CDR3 coding sequence is TGTGCCAGCAGCTTAGACCGCAGTATCGGGGAGCTGTTTTTT. The full variable domain, with the rest looked up from reference TRBV11-2 and TRBJ2-2, is EAGVAQSPRYKIIEKRQSVAFWCNPISGHATLYWYQQILGQGPKLLIQFQNNGVVDDSQLPKDRFSAERLKGVDSTLKIQPAKLEDSAVYLCASSLDRSIGELFFGEGSRLTVL.

The V and J genes are TRBV27 and TRBJ2-7, with D perhaps assigned TRBD1 or TRBD2 (5 bases each). In germline, CDR1 is MNHEY, CDR2 SMNVEV (reference sequence). CDR3 size: 16 residues. The V end was cut by 8 bases, the J end by 5 bases, with 25 bases between. The CDR3 sequence is CASRKSGLWAGDEQYF. For the CDR3, the DNA is TGTGCCAGCCGGAAGTCGGGGCTATGGGCTGGGGACGAGCAGTACTTC.

The chain combines TRBV28 with TRBJ1-1, with TRBD1 as a possible D gene (6 bases). This CDR3 is 14 amino acids long. The V gene's germline CDR1 is MDHEN and CDR2 SYDVKM. V lost 5 bases, J lost 7 bases, and 17 bases lay in between. The CDR3: CASSPYRDVGEAFF. In nucleotides, the CDR3 is TGTGCCAGCAGTCCCTACAGGGATGTCGGTGAAGCTTTCTTT.

The chain recombines TRBV18 with TRBJ1-4; D unresolved. Per germline, CDR1 KGHSH and CDR2 LQKENI. V was shortened by 2 bases and J by 3 bases, with 4 bases between the two germline ends. The CDR3 totals 13 residues. The CDR3 protein is CASSPGANEKLFF. For the CDR3, the DNA is TGTGCCAGCTCACCAGGTGCTAATGAAAAACTGTTTTTT.

The chain joins TRBV11-2 to TRBJ2-7; 10 nucleotides line up with TRBD2. The CDR3 sequence is 14 residues long. V shed 5 bases, J shed 6 bases, and the junction held 7 bases outside the gene matches. In germline, CDR1 is SGHAT, CDR2 FQNNGV. The chain's CDR3 is CASSIPLAGGEQYF. DNA for the CDR3: TGTGCCAGCAGCATTCCCTTAGCGGGAGGCGAGCAGTACTTC.

The chain combines TRBV6-1 with TRBJ1-5, with D unresolved. The germline V gene encodes CDR1 MNHNS and CDR2 SASEGT. This CDR3 is built from 14 residues. V shed 3 bases and J shed 0 bases, with 6 bases lying between them. CDR3 residues: CASSDSGSNQPQHF. The DNA of the CDR3 is TGTGCCAGCAGTGACTCCGGTAGCAATCAGCCCCAGCATTTT.

V usage is TRBV27 and J usage is TRBJ1-6; perhaps TRBD1 as D (5 bases). Trimming removed 5 bases at V and 10 bases at J, with 18 bases between. The CDR3 is made up of 15 amino acids. The germline V gene has CDR1 MNHEY and CDR2 SMNVEV (reference sequence). Written as DNA, the CDR3 is TGTGCCAGCAGTCCCCTCAAGCAGAGGGGCTCACCCCTCCACTTT. Translation gives CASSPLKQRGSPLHF.

The chain has TRBV28 and TRBJ2-1, with D maybe TRBD2 (5 bases). Germline CDR1 is MDHEN and CDR2 is SYDVKM. The CDR3 is 17 amino acids. V dropped 6 bases and J dropped 0 bases, with 18 bases sitting between them. The CDR3 nucleotides read TGTGCCAGCAGCCCGCCAGCGGATGCCCTCTCCTACAATGAGCAGTTCTTC. Amino acids: CASSPPADALSYNEQFF.

The rearrangement links TRBV11-2 to TRBJ1-1, with a weak D call TRBD1 (6 bases). From germline, CDR1 is SGHAT and CDR2 FQNNGV. The CDR3 sequence is 16 residues long. V was trimmed by 3 bases and J by 3 bases, leaving 17 bases between them. CDR3: CASSFAGRTDHTEAFF. The CDR3 DNA reads TGTGCCAGCAGCTTCGCCGGGAGGACAGACCACACTGAAGCTTTCTTT.

The gene calls are TRBV5-5 and TRBJ2-4, with D possibly TRBD2 on 6 matching bases. V was shortened by 4 bases and J by 0 bases, with 14 bases between the two germline ends. The CDR3 is 16 residues long. The germline V gene has CDR1 SGHKS and CDR2 YYEKEE (reference sequence). The CDR3 protein is CASSRELVLAKNIQYF. In nucleotides, the CDR3 is TGTGCCAGCAGCCGGGAGCTTGTACTAGCCAAAAACATTCAGTACTTC.

V is TRBV10-3 and J is TRBJ2-7, with D perhaps TRBD1 or TRBD2 (5 bases each). The CDR3 spans 13 residues. CDR1 and CDR2 from the germline V gene are ENHRY and SYGVKD. V dropped 8 bases and J dropped 1 base, with 12 bases sitting between them. The CDR3 coding sequence is TGTGCCATCCGGGGCCTAGAATCCTACGAGCAGTACTTC. Translated: CAIRGLESYEQYF.

This clonotype has just one count. The rearrangement links TRBV20-1 to TRBJ2-3; D unresolved. V was shortened by 4 bases and J by 8 bases, with 16 bases between the two germline ends. Germline V gene lookup returns CDR1 DFQATT and CDR2 SNEGSKA (reference sequence). The CDR3 contains 13 residues. CDR3 protein: CSANGISSGTQYF. CDR3 sequence (DNA): TGCAGTGCTAACGGCATTTCTTCGGGTACGCAGTATTTT.

This sequence joins TRBV10-3 and TRBJ2-3; TRBD1 is a possible D gene (5 bases). The ends were cut back, 1 base at V and 5 bases at J, with 10 bases in the middle. Germline V gives CDR1 ENHRY, CDR2 SYGVKD. The CDR3 consists of 14 residues. In DNA, the CDR3 is TGTGCCATCAGTGAGTTTCAGGGTGGAGATACGCAGTATTTT. Protein sequence: CAISEFQGGDTQYF.

Ten or more counts support this clonotype. This chain links TRBV27 with TRBJ2-7; D assignment may be TRBD1 or TRBD2 (5 bases each). Trimming took 3 bases from V and 3 from J, leaving 15 bases between them. Germline CDR1 MNHEY, CDR2 SMNVEV (reference sequence). The CDR3 contains 15 residues. CDR3 DNA sequence: TGTGCCAGCAGTTTCCAGGGACCCTCTTTCTACGAGCAGTACTTC. This sequence encodes CASSFQGPSFYEQYF.

This clonotype occurred many times. The rearrangement uses TRBV7-9 and TRBJ2-6, with D possibly being TRBD1 (6 bases). The V gene lost 5 bases and the J gene lost 2 bases, with 13 bases spanning the gap. Germline V gives CDR1 SEHNR, CDR2 FQNEAQ (reference sequence). The CDR3 has 16 residues. Here the CDR3 DNA reads TGTGCCAGCAGCACCACATGGACAGCTGGGGCCAACGTCCTGACTTTC. Translating gives CASSTTWTAGANVLTF.

This clonotype appeared many times. The chain is built from TRBV4-1 and TRBJ2-1, with D perhaps TRBD2 (5 bases). Trimming stripped 3 bases from V and 7 bases from J, with 16 bases between. The CDR3 loop spans 15 amino acids. Per the germline V gene, CDR1 is MGHRA and CDR2 is YSYEKL. CDR3 DNA: TGCGCCAGCAGCCAGGGTCTAGCTACTCCGAATGAGCAGTTCTTC. Translation gives CASSQGLATPNEQFF.